A single sample gave rise to the 9 T cell receptor beta chains below, sequenced in a study of CD8+CD57+ T cells in acquired aplastic anemia. Genomic DNA provided the template from which TCR beta VDJ and CDR3 profiles were obtained. MiXCR, run by TCRdb on the reads, gives a single entry per CDR3 protein. This sample has about 150,000 distinct CDR3 sequences, with around two fifths found just once. The sequenced material came from sorted CD4+, CD8+, or CD8+CD57+ T cells (not recorded which) from PBMCs. The receptors derive from a human donor in good health, serving as a control.

This clonotype was seen many times. The genes are TRBV3-1 and TRBJ1-1; D is unclear. The ends were cut back, 2 bases at V and 5 bases at J, with 6 bases in the middle. The germline CDR1 and CDR2 sequences are LGHDT and YNNKEL (reference sequence). The CDR3 is 12 residues long. The CDR3 protein is CASSQLETEAFF. DNA of the CDR3: TGTGCCAGCAGCCAATTAGAGACTGAAGCTTTCTTT.

The V and J genes are TRBV15 and TRBJ2-1, with D maybe TRBD2 (6 bases). The CDR3 extends over 15 amino acids. Deletions cut 1 base from V and 6 bases from J, with 13 bases between. Germline CDR1 LNHNV, CDR2 YYDKDF (reference sequence). The CDR3 region has the DNA TGTGCCACCAGCAGAGCTCGGGAGACGACCAATGAGCAGTTCTTC. Translation gives CATSRARETTNEQFF.

As DNA, the CDR3 is TGTGCCAGCCGCAGTTCGGGGCCAAATGAAAAACTGTTTTTT. This sequence encodes CASRSSGPNEKLFF. The chain uses TRBV2 and TRBJ1-4, with D possibly being TRBD1 (5 bases). CDR1 is SNHLY and CDR2 is FYNNEI in the germline V gene. The CDR3 loop spans 14 amino acids. Between the trimmed V and J ends, which lost 8 bases and 5 bases, there was a span of 15 bases.

This clonotype was observed a single time. The CDR3 reads CASTGSRGQYF. CDR3 in DNA: TGTGCCAGTACCGGGTCTCGGGGGCAGTACTTC. The chain employs TRBV19 and TRBJ2-7, with D perhaps matching TRBD2 (5 bases). The CDR3 consists of 11 residues. CDR1 and CDR2 from the germline V gene are LNHDA and SQIVND (reference sequence). Trimming removed 7 bases at V and 9 bases at J, with 13 bases between.

J is TRBJ1-1 and V is TRBV5-1; TRBD1 might be the D (5 bases). Germline CDR1 SGHRS, CDR2 YFSETQ. CDR3 length equals 14 residues. Trimming removed 0 bases at V and 7 bases at J, with 13 bases between. The DNA for the CDR3 is TGCGCCAGCAGCTTGGAGGCGACAGAGAATGAAGCTTTCTTT. Translating gives CASSLEATENEAFF.

As concerns this clonotype: Mismatch with germline at one junction end may stem from a read error. V gene TRBV10-3 combines with J gene TRBJ2-6, with 8 nucleotides matching TRBD1. Germline V gives CDR1 ENHRY, CDR2 SYGVKD. There are 14 residues in the CDR3. As DNA, the CDR3 is TGTGCCATCAGTGAGTCGCGACAGGGGTACACTGAAGCTTTC. This encodes CAISESRQGYTEAF.

This clonotype was picked up many times. As DNA, the CDR3 is TGCGCCAGCAGCCCATCGGAGAGGGACAGCTATGGCTACACCTTC. This encodes CASSPSERDSYGYTF. The V call is TRBV4-1, the J call TRBJ1-2, with 7 bases identical to TRBD1. The trim removed 4 bases at V and 4 bases at J, leaving 9 bases unmatched. Germline assignment: CDR1 MGHRA and CDR2 YSYEKL. There are 15 residues in the CDR3.

J is TRBJ1-2 and V is TRBV24-1, with 9 bases aligning to TRBD1. Trimming at V came to 6 bases and at J to 6 bases, leaving 1 base not matched to a gene. Germline CDR1 is KGHDR and CDR2 is SFDVKD. The CDR3 contains 12 residues. The CDR3 nucleotides are TGTGCCACCAGTCGGACAGGGGATGGCTACACCTTC. Protein sequence: CATSRTGDGYTF.

This clonotype was seen ten or more times. The chain uses TRBV10-2 and TRBJ1-1, with D uncertain. The CDR3 loop spans 13 amino acids. Trimming removed 4 bases from V and 1 base from J, with 7 bases in between. Germline-derived CDR1 and CDR2 are WSHSY and SAAADI. This chain's CDR3 is CASSAAKNTEAFF. CDR3 coding DNA: TGCGCCAGCAGTGCGGCCAAGAACACTGAAGCTTTCTTT.